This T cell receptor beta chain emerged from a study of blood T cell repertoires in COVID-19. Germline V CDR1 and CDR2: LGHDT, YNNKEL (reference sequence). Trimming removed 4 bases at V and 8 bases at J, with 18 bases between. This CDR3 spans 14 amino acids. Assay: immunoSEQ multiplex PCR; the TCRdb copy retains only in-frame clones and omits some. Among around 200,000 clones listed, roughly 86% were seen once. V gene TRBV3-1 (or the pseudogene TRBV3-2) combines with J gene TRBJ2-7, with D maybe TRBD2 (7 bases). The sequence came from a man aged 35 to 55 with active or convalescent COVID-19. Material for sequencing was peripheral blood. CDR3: CASSPTRGGLQQYF. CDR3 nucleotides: TGTGCCAGCAGCCCCACAAGGGGGGGGCTGCAGCAGTACTTC.